Below, one T cell receptor (beta chain) is given with its context. This clone was recorded a few times. Which antigen it targets is not known. The input lacks base qualities; no much larger clone sits a single base away. This sample was taken from a study of CD8+ T cells in alopecia areata (dated by TCRdb to the late 2010s). General notes on the study: The treated patients took part in an open-label pilot trial in which moderate-to-severe alopecia areata was treated with oral tofacitinib at 5 to 10 mg twice daily. Scalp clonality was compared across normal scalp (n=4), patchy alopecia areata scalp (n=8), and alopecia totalis/universalis scalp (n=8). The RNA source kit depended on sample type: the PAXgene miRNA kit for fixed scalp, the miRNeasy kit for PBMCs, and the RNeasy kit for mouse skin. The study used high-throughput TCRbeta sequencing to examine T cell clonal expansion in alopecia areata, in both the C3H/HeJ mouse model and human patients. immunoSEQ multiplex PCR using 35 Vbeta forward primers and 13 Jbeta reverse primers was used to amplify TCRbeta CDR3 regions. Patients received tofacitinib for 6 to 18 months and were then followed off drug for 6 months to check for delayed response and recurrence. Human TCRbeta sequencing covered scalp tissue and sorted CD4+ and CD8+ peripheral blood T cells from patchy and totalis/universalis alopecia areata patients and healthy controls. Tofacitinib-treated patients had biopsies at baseline and at 4 and 24 weeks of treatment, with a later scalp biopsy in several patients. Study-wide findings and limitations: Unlike mouse skin, which is dominated by gammadelta T cells, normal human skin has resident alphabeta T cells that are also sequenced, and this complicates analysis of the scalp TCR repertoire. Compared with mice, TCR sequences shared between patients were less clear, possibly partly because of HLA diversity across the patient population. Higher clonality and more expanded CD8+ clones were observed in lesional scalp than in normal scalp, particularly in alopecia totalis/universalis, a finding suggestive of antigenic drive.

Explained via the paper, the time point label denotes: baseline before oral tofacitinib. Lesional scalp punch biopsies and peripheral blood were collected from alopecia areata patients. After PBMCs were isolated by density centrifugation and stained for CD3, CD4 and CD8, a FACSAria was used to sort CD4+ and CD8+ T cells. Library preparation was by the immunoSEQ multiplex PCR assay. To provide template for TCR sequencing, every sample had RNA extracted and reverse transcribed into cDNA. First-strand cDNA was synthesized using SuperScript III with a 2:1 mix of oligo-dT and random hexamers. A synthetic immune receptor repertoire was used to gauge amplification bias, and whatever bias remained was removed computationally. Processing in the source paper ran as follows. Raw reads were preprocessed for error removal, and CDR3 was defined according to IMGT conventions as running from the conserved cysteine to phenylalanine. Clonality was computed as 1 minus the Shannon entropy, with the entropy normalized by log2 of the number of productive unique TCRs. Whether scalp clones were CD4 or CD8 was inferred by matching scalp TCRbeta sequences against CD4 and CD8 repertoires sorted from blood. Held by TCRdb, this immuneACCESS table contains in-frame sequences only and omits some clones. Under half of the omission traces to an unresolved V gene where checked; the cause of the rest is unknown. V and J calls plus clone size are reproduced from that table; the DNA served to infer D and trimming. The sample table contains some 210,000 clones; only one count was recorded for 50% to 65% of them. 0.45% of the sample belongs to the ten largest clones.

Including the terminal cysteine and phenylalanine, the CDR3 comprises 12 residues. Just the 36-base CDR3 DNA is kept, in frame starting at base 1. The germline V gene specifies SQVTM as CDR1 and ANQGSEA as CDR2. The trim is 3 bases for V and 4 bases for J, with a gap of 9 bases between the germline ends. This chain joins TRBV29-1 to TRBJ1-1; the D segment could be TRBD1, given 5 matching bases. This specimen was CD4+ T cells sorted from blood, taken at week 0. This clonotype was sampled from a human donor with alopecia areata. The nucleotide sequence is given as TGCAGCGTTGATCAGGGTGGCACTGAAGCTTTCTTT. This sequence encodes CSVDQGGTEAFF.